The T cell receptor (beta chain) described here comes from a study of T-cell reconstitution after alpha-beta-depleted transplantation in children. General observations from the study: T-cell counts and diversity at one year following transplant were attributed mainly to newly produced T cells. As was reported, about two months after transplant, alpha-beta T cells came from several hundred expanded graft clones. The study traced high day-60 TCRbeta diversity in some patients to surviving recipient T cells and thymic progenitors.

Unique molecular identifiers tagged the TCRbeta library. From the PCR reads, TCRdb called clonotypes with MiXCR, one entry per CDR3 protein. In the table there are about 400,000 distinct CDR3 sequences, around 15% of which are singletons. This CDR3 is 13 amino acids long. V lost 4 bases and J lost 5; bases outside the gene matches: 3. Germline CDR1 reads SEHNR; CDR2 reads FQNEAQ (reference sequence). This clonotype was detected a few times. What it binds is unknown. The TCR originated in a boy younger than two who had a stem cell transplant for Wiskott-Aldrich syndrome, so the T cells may come from the graft donor. The V gene is TRBV7-9, the J gene TRBJ2-7; 9 bases fit TRBD1. The specimen was PBMCs, mostly from graft donor cells, collected 360 days after TCRalphabeta/CD19-depleted stem cell transplant. CDR3 protein: CASSWDRANEQYF. The CDR3 nucleotides are TGTGCCAGCAGCTGGGACAGGGCCAACGAGCAGTACTTC.